A single sample gave rise to the 18 T cell receptor beta chains below, sequenced in a study of technical replicates of blood from several donors. The table came from immunoSEQ multiplex PCR; TCRdb's copy has only in-frame clones and leaves some out. The sample holds approximately 70,000 clones, approximately 93% seen once. The sample was T cells isolated from PBMCs. Every receptor here comes from a human donor in good health.

This rearrangement joins TRBV6-5 to TRBJ2-2; 9 positions match TRBD2. Unmatched junction bases numbered 7, after V lost 10 bases and J lost 1 base. Germline loops: CDR1 MNHEY, CDR2 SVGAGI. The CDR3 has 15 amino acids. CDR3 in amino acids: CATMPTSGNTGELFF. The CDR3, as DNA: TGTGCCACCATGCCGACTAGCGGGAACACCGGGGAGCTGTTTTTT.

The V and J genes are TRBV29-1 and TRBJ2-7, with no clear D. CDR3 length: 12 amino acids. V lost 0 bases, J lost 4 bases, and 7 bases lay in between. CDR1 and CDR2 from the germline V gene are SQVTM and ANQGSEA. CDR3 protein: CSVEDSYYEQYF. DNA for the CDR3: TGCAGCGTTGAAGACTCCTATTACGAGCAGTACTTC.

V usage is TRBV6-5 and J usage is TRBJ1-5; no clear D. From germline, CDR1 is MNHEY and CDR2 SVGAGI. There are 13 residues in the CDR3. Trimming pared 5 bases from V and 3 bases from J, leaving 8 bases between. CDR3 DNA: TGTGCCAGCAGTCCCGGGGTCAATCAGCCCCAGCATTTT. This translates into CASSPGVNQPQHF.

This clone appeared once. This chain uses TRBV14 with TRBJ2-2; 9 bases are shared with TRBD2. The CDR3 is 15 residues long. V gave up 4 bases and J gave up 6 bases; unmatched junction bases: 6. Germline V gives CDR1 SGHDN, CDR2 FVKESK. The CDR3 DNA reads as TGTGCCAGCAGCCCCTTAGCGGGAGTTTCCGGGGAGCTGTTTTTT. Translated, it gives CASSPLAGVSGELFF.

The chain uses TRBV5-8 and TRBJ1-5; 12 bases fit TRBD1. Germline V CDR1 and CDR2: SGHTS, YDEGEE. With V trimmed by 2 bases and J by 2 bases, 11 bases remained unmatched. The CDR3 is 19 amino acids. Here the CDR3 DNA reads TGTGCCAGCAGCTTCTTTTCCGGGACAGGGGGCGGCGGCAATCAGCCCCAGCATTTT. This sequence encodes CASSFFSGTGGGGNQPQHF.

The chain carries TRBV14 and TRBJ1-5; D perhaps matches TRBD1 (5 bases). V was clipped by 1 base and J by 7 bases, with 32 bases between them. Germline CDR1 SGHDN, CDR2 FVKESK. The CDR3 has 21 residues. Here the CDR3 reads CASSQGEEGPGWILPGQPQHF. The CDR3, as DNA: TGTGCCAGCAGCCAAGGAGAGGAGGGGCCAGGGTGGATTTTACCGGGCCAGCCCCAGCATTTT. Using reference TRBV14 and TRBJ1-5 for the parts outside the CDR3, the full variable domain is EAGVTQFPSHSVIEKGQTVTLRCDPISGHDNLYWYRRVMGKEIKFLLHFVKESKQDESGMPNNRFLAERTGGTYSTLKVQPAELEDSGVYFCASSQGEEGPGWILPGQPQHFGDGTRLSIL.

The rearrangement links TRBV5-4 to TRBJ2-3; 13 nucleotides agree with TRBD2. The V and J ends lost 4 bases and 10 bases, in that order; junction bases with no gene match: 6. The germline V gene encodes CDR1 SGHNT and CDR2 YYREEE (reference sequence). This CDR3 has 14 residues. CDR3 protein: CASSPGLAGASQYF. Here the CDR3 DNA reads TGTGCCAGCAGCCCCGGACTAGCGGGAGCCTCGCAGTATTTT.

This clone was seen only once. V gene TRBV19 combines with J gene TRBJ1-1; D remains ambiguous. V was trimmed by 6 bases and J by 7 bases, leaving 15 bases between them. CDR3 length equals 13 residues. Germline lookup yields CDR1 LNHDA and CDR2 SQIVND (reference sequence). CDR3 coding DNA: TGTGCCAGTAGACTGAGCCTTGCGGGTGAAGCTTTCTTT. It translates to CASRLSLAGEAFF.

This chain links TRBV7-3 with TRBJ2-1; D possibly corresponds to TRBD1 (6 bases). Germline V gene lookup returns CDR1 SGHTA and CDR2 FQGTGA. The CDR3 consists of 15 residues. V was trimmed by 2 bases and J by 0 bases, leaving 8 bases between them. The CDR3 bases are TGTGCCAGCAGCTTAGACAGGAACTCCTACAATGAGCAGTTCTTC. Translating gives CASSLDRNSYNEQFF.

This rearrangement joins TRBV29-1 to TRBJ2-7; D might be TRBD2 (6 bases). The ends were cut back, 8 bases at V and 5 bases at J, with 16 bases in the middle. This CDR3 contains 12 residues. From germline, CDR1 is SQVTM and CDR2 ANQGSEA. CDR3: CSMKRRDHEQYF. CDR3 in DNA: TGCAGCATGAAAAGGAGGGACCACGAGCAGTACTTC.

The CDR3 DNA is TGTGCCAGCAGTTACAAACAGCAGACCTCCTACGAGCAGTACTTC. Translation gives CASSYKQQTSYEQYF. J is TRBJ2-7 and V is TRBV6-6; D gene ambiguous. The CDR3 runs 15 residues. Germline-derived CDR1 and CDR2 are MNHNY and SVGAGI (reference sequence). V was shortened by 2 bases and J by 0 bases, with 11 bases between the two germline ends.

The chain employs TRBV5-8 and TRBJ2-7; 10 positions match TRBD2. Losses at the gene ends were 4 bases for V and 9 bases for J; bases not matched to a gene: 10. The germline V gene has CDR1 SGHTS and CDR2 YDEGEE. CDR3 length: 14 amino acids. CDR3 loop: CASSIAGGAPGQYF. CDR3 DNA sequence: TGTGCCAGCAGCATAGCGGGAGGCGCGCCGGGGCAGTACTTC.

This sequence joins TRBV5-1 and TRBJ2-3; perhaps TRBD1 as D (6 bases). Trimming shortened V by 2 bases and J by 2 bases, and 12 bases separated the two germline ends. Per the germline V gene, CDR1 is SGHRS and CDR2 is YFSETQ. The CDR3 totals 15 residues. The CDR3 sequence is CASSFQGSITDTQYF. CDR3 sequence (DNA): TGCGCCAGCAGCTTTCAGGGGTCGATCACAGATACGCAGTATTTT.

This chain connects TRBV12-5 to TRBJ2-1; a weak D match, TRBD2 (6 bases). V lost 5 bases, J lost 5 bases, and 31 bases lay in between. Germline assignment: CDR1 LGHNT and CDR2 FRNRAP. This CDR3 is built from 20 residues. The CDR3 sequence is CASGPPLGGKAVLGHNEQFF. Here the CDR3 DNA reads TGTGCTAGTGGTCCTCCTCTAGGAGGGAAGGCGGTTTTGGGTCACAATGAGCAGTTCTTC.

The chain recombines TRBV7-3 with TRBJ1-2; 8 nucleotides match TRBD1. V lost 4 bases, J lost 4 bases, and 5 bases stayed unmatched. The CDR3 totals 14 residues. The germline CDR1 and CDR2 sequences are SGHTA and FQGTGA. The CDR3 DNA sequence: TGTGCCAGCAGCTCCTCAGGGGGCGGCTATGGCTACACCTTC. This codes for CASSSSGGGYGYTF. The full variable domain, rest sourced from reference TRBV7-3 and TRBJ1-2, is GAGVSQTPSNKVTEKGKYVELRCDPISGHTALYWYRQSLGQGPEFLIYFQGTGAADDSGLPNDRFFAVRPEGSVSTLKIQRTERGDSAVYLCASSSSGGGYGYTFGSGTRLTVV.

The V gene is TRBV10-3, the J gene TRBJ1-5, with D perhaps TRBD1 (6 bases). The CDR3 length is 13 residues. Trimming removed 4 bases from V and 5 bases from J, with 9 bases in between. Germline CDR1 reads ENHRY; CDR2 reads SYGVKD. The CDR3 sequence is CAISGGGDQPQHF. DNA for the CDR3: TGTGCCATCAGTGGAGGGGGGGATCAGCCCCAGCATTTT.

The rearrangement uses TRBV19 and TRBJ2-2; 7 bases line up with TRBD2. The CDR3 covers 14 residues. Germline trimming cut 6 bases from V and 2 bases from J; bases unmatched to any gene: 3. Germline CDR1 LNHDA, CDR2 SQIVND (reference sequence). CDR3 sequence: CASRRLANTGELFF. The CDR3 nucleotides read TGTGCCAGTAGGAGACTAGCTAACACCGGGGAGCTGTTTTTT.

The DNA of the CDR3 is TGTGCCAGCAGTTTACCCAGGGATGATCAGCCCCAGCATTTT. It encodes CASSLPRDDQPQHF. V gene TRBV28 combines with J gene TRBJ1-5, with a tentative D call TRBD1 (5 bases). This CDR3 has 14 amino acids. The V and J ends lost 2 bases and 5 bases respectively, with 10 bases between them. Looked up from germline, CDR1 is MDHEN and CDR2 is SYDVKM.